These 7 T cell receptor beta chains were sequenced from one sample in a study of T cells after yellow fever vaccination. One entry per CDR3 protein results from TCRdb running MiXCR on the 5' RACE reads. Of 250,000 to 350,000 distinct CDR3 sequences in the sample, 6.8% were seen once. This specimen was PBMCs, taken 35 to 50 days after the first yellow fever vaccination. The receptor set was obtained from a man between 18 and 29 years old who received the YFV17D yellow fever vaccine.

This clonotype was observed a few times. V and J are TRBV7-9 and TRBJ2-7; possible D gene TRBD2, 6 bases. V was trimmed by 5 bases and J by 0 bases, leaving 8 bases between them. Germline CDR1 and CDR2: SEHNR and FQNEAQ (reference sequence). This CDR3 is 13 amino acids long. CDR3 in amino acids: CASSGRSSYEQYV. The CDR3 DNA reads TGTGCCAGCAGCGGGAGGAGCTCCTACGAGCAGTACGTC.

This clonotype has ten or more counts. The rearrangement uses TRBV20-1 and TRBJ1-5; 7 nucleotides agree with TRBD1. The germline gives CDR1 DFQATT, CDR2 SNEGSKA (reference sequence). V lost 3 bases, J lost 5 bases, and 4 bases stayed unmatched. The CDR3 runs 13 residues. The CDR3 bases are TGCAGTGCTAGGACAGGGAGGGATCAGCCCCAGCATTTT. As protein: CSARTGRDQPQHF.

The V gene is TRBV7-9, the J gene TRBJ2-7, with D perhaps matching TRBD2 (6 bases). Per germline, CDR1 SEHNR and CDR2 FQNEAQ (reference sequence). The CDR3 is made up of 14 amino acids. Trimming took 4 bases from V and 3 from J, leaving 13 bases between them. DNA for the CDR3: TGTGCCAGCAGCTCCCAGACTAGAGTCTACGAGCAGTACTTC. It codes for CASSSQTRVYEQYF. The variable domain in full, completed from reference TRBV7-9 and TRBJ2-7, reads DTGVSQNPRHKITKRGQNVTFRCDPISEHNRLYWYRQTLGQGPEFLTYFQNEAQLEKSRLLSDRFSAERPKGSFSTLEIQRTEQGDSAMYLCASSSQTRVYEQYFGPGTRLTVT.

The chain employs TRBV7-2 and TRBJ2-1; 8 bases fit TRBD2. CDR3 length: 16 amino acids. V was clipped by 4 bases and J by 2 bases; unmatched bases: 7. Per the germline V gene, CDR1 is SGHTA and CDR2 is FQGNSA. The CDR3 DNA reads TGTGCCAGCAGCTCACCAGGGACTAGTACCTACAATGAGCAGTTCTTC. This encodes CASSSPGTSTYNEQFF.

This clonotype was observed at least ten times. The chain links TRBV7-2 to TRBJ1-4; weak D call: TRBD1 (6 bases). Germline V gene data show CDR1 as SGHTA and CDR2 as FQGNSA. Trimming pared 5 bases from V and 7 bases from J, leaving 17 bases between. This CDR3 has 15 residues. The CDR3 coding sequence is TGTGCCAGCAGCCCGACCGGGGGCGGAGGTGAAAAACTGTTTTTT. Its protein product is CASSPTGGGGEKLFF.

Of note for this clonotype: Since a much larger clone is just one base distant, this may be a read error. The CDR3 DNA is TGCTGTGCTAGAGATCTGGGGCAGGGGGCTTGGGAGACCCAGTACTTC. Translated: CCARDLGQGAWETQYF. The gene calls are TRBV20-1 and TRBJ2-5, with 8 bases identical to TRBD1. Looked up from germline, CDR1 is DFQATT and CDR2 is SNEGSKA (reference sequence). This CDR3 has 16 residues.

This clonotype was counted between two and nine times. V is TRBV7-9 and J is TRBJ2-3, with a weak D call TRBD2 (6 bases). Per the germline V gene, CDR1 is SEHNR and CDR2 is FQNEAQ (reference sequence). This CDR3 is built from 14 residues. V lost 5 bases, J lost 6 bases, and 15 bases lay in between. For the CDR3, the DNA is TGTGCCAGCAGCCCGGGACTCATCGTGGATACGCAGTATTTT. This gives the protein CASSPGLIVDTQYF.